One and the same sample provided the 18 T cell receptor beta chains below, sequenced in a study of blood T cell repertoires in COVID-19. Clones were sequenced by immunoSEQ multiplex PCR, and TCRdb holds only the in-frame ones, with some missing. Seen here are more than 250,000 clones, around 88% observed once, and the top ten hold approximately 2%. The sequencing input was peripheral blood. The receptor set was obtained from a woman aged 25 to 39 who had recovered from COVID-19.

The CDR3 nucleotides read TGTGCCAGCTCCCGGGACAGGGACACTGAAGCTTTCTTT. Amino acids: CASSRDRDTEAFF. The chain has TRBV6-5 and TRBJ1-1, with 9 nucleotides matching TRBD1. Germline CDR1 reads MNHEY; CDR2 reads SVGAGI. J gave up 3 bases and V 8 bases, and 4 bases lay outside the gene matches. The CDR3 covers 13 residues.

The rearrangement joins TRBV7-8 to TRBJ2-6; D unclear. The V gene lost 1 base and the J gene lost 2 bases, with 6 bases spanning the gap. Per germline, CDR1 SGHVS and CDR2 FQNEAQ. The CDR3 extends over 15 amino acids. CDR3 sequence reads: CASSLVSAGANVLTF. The CDR3, as DNA: TGTGCCAGCAGCTTAGTATCCGCTGGGGCCAACGTCCTGACTTTC.

The CDR3, as DNA: TGTGCCGCTACTGCGGGCAGAAGAAACACCATATATTTT. It codes for CAATAGRRNTIYF. The J gene is TRBJ1-3, the V gene TRBV6-1; D unclear. V lost 11 bases to trimming and J lost 5 bases, with 16 bases between them. The CDR3 is 13 amino acids. The germline CDR1 and CDR2 sequences are MNHNS and SASEGT.

This clone occurred once. This chain uses TRBV4-1 with TRBJ1-3; no firm D call. This CDR3 is built from 17 residues. Per germline, CDR1 MGHRA and CDR2 YSYEKL. V lost 0 bases and J lost 0, with 12 bases in between. The CDR3 bases are TGCGCCAGCAGCCAAGATCAGACTGCTAGCTCTGGAAACACCATATATTTT. This sequence encodes CASSQDQTASSGNTIYF.

The V and J genes are TRBV5-1 and TRBJ2-3; 11 bases map to TRBD1. Looked up from germline, CDR1 is SGHRS and CDR2 is YFSETQ. Trimming took 2 bases from V and 4 from J; bases not matched to a gene: 6. The CDR3 extends over 16 amino acids. CDR3 region: CASSFLGTGGPDTQYF. In DNA form, the CDR3 reads TGCGCCAGCAGCTTCCTCGGGACAGGGGGACCAGATACGCAGTATTTT.

V and J are TRBV5-4 and TRBJ1-4, with D possibly matching TRBD1 (5 bases). V was shortened by 3 bases and J by 8 bases, with 20 bases between the two germline ends. CDR1 is SGHNT, CDR2 YYREEE, per germline (reference sequence). The CDR3 runs 16 residues. CDR3 sequence reads: CASSSRSDRRGEKLFF. DNA for the CDR3: TGTGCCAGCAGCTCCCGATCAGACCGGCGGGGGGAAAAACTGTTTTTT.

This chain uses TRBV15 with TRBJ2-1, with D tentatively TRBD2 (6 bases). The CDR3 runs to 14 residues. V dropped 2 bases and J dropped 2 bases, with 7 bases sitting between them. Per the germline V gene, CDR1 is LNHNV and CDR2 is YYDKDF (reference sequence). CDR3 residues: CATSRLAPYNEQFF. CDR3 nucleotides: TGTGCCACCAGCAGACTAGCGCCCTACAATGAGCAGTTCTTC.

Of note for this clone: Other DNA sequences in the sample encode the same CDR3. This chain joins TRBV28 and TRBJ2-1, with D perhaps matching TRBD2 (6 bases). The CDR3 sequence is 12 residues long. CDR1 and CDR2 from the germline V gene are MDHEN and SYDVKM. Deletions cut 6 bases from V and 10 bases from J, with 13 bases between. As DNA, the CDR3 is TGTGCCAGCAGCCTCCCGGGAGCCGAGCAGTTCTTC. Protein product: CASSLPGAEQFF.

The chain couples TRBV5-4 to TRBJ1-1; D possibly corresponds to TRBD1 (5 bases). Trimming shortened V by 4 bases and J by 2 bases, and 15 bases separated the two germline ends. The length of the CDR3 is 15 residues. Germline lookup yields CDR1 SGHNT and CDR2 YYREEE (reference sequence). The CDR3 DNA follows: TGTGCCAGCAGCCCTGATGGGGCGTATAACACTGAAGCTTTCTTT. Translated: CASSPDGAYNTEAFF.

The V gene is TRBV6-2 or TRBV6-3, the J gene TRBJ1-5, with TRBD1 matching over 8 bases. The junction had 13 bases not matched to a gene; V was cut back by 4 bases and J by 11 bases. There are 15 residues in the CDR3. The germline CDR1 and CDR2 sequences are MNHEY and SVGEGT. The CDR3 reads CASSWGQEYPSAQHF. DNA for the CDR3: TGTGCCAGCAGTTGGGGACAGGAGTACCCATCAGCCCAGCATTTT.

This clone showed up just a few times. The chain recombines TRBV19 with TRBJ1-5; D is unclear. This CDR3 spans 16 amino acids. V shed 4 bases and J shed 1 base, with 14 bases lying between them. Per germline, CDR1 LNHDA and CDR2 SQIVND (reference sequence). The CDR3 loop is CASSSSPGSSNQPQHF. CDR3 sequence (DNA): TGTGCCAGTAGTAGTTCCCCGGGGTCGAGCAATCAGCCCCAGCATTTT.

The V call is TRBV19, the J call TRBJ2-7, with TRBD1 matching over 7 bases. CDR3 size: 20 residues. Looked up from germline, CDR1 is LNHDA and CDR2 is SQIVND (reference sequence). With 4 bases clipped from V and 0 bases from J, the junction kept 21 bases outside the gene matches. The CDR3: CASSTTPQTPWDSHSYEQYF. DNA for the CDR3: TGTGCCAGTAGTACCACCCCACAAACTCCGTGGGACAGTCACTCCTACGAGCAGTACTTC.

The chain employs TRBV5-1 and TRBJ2-1; D remains unclear. This CDR3 spans 11 amino acids. The V and J ends lost 5 bases and 4 bases respectively, with 4 bases between them. Germline loops: CDR1 SGHRS, CDR2 YFSETQ. The CDR3 is CASREYNEQFF. The DNA of the CDR3 is TGCGCCAGCAGGGAGTACAATGAGCAGTTCTTC. The full variable domain, its missing parts supplied by reference TRBV5-1 and TRBJ2-1, is KAGVTQTPRYLIKTRGQQVTLSCSPISGHRSVSWYQQTPGQGLQFLFEYFSETQRNKGNFPGRFSGRQFSNSRSEMNVSTLELGDSALYLCASREYNEQFFGPGTRLTVL.

The CDR3 loop reads CAWSVSYEQYF. The DNA of the CDR3 is TGTGCCTGGAGTGTATCTTACGAGCAGTACTTC. This chain connects TRBV30 to TRBJ2-7; D is unresolved. The CDR3 is 11 residues long. Trimming took 0 bases from V and 4 from J, leaving 4 bases between them. The germline V gene encodes CDR1 GTSNPN and CDR2 SVGIG (reference sequence).

The chain is built from TRBV18 and TRBJ2-3, with 7 bases matching TRBD2. CDR1 is KGHSH, CDR2 LQKENI, per germline. The CDR3 is made up of 16 amino acids. V was pared by 3 bases and J by 4 bases, with 10 bases of the junction left unmatched. The CDR3 spells CASSPRLAQGPDTQYF. The CDR3 DNA reads TGTGCCAGCTCACCCCGACTAGCCCAGGGCCCAGATACGCAGTATTTT.

The J gene is TRBJ2-3, the V gene TRBV11-2; possibly TRBD2 for D (5 bases). V was clipped by 6 bases and J by 1 base, with 11 bases between them. The CDR3 has 14 amino acids. CDR1 and CDR2 from the germline V gene are SGHAT and FQNNGV. CDR3 bases: TGTGCCAGCAGGGTCACGGAGGGCACAGATACGCAGTATTTT. It is translated as CASRVTEGTDTQYF.

In this sample, this clone turned up once. The chain employs TRBV25-1 and TRBJ1-2; TRBD1 is a possible D gene (5 bases). V was shortened by 4 bases and J by 6 bases, with 9 bases between the two germline ends. CDR1 is MGHDK and CDR2 is SYGVNS in the germline V gene. The CDR3 runs 12 residues. DNA of the CDR3: TGTGCCAGCAGTGCAGTAGGGGATGGCTACACCTTC. It codes for CASSAVGDGYTF.

The chain recombines TRBV9 with TRBJ2-2; 11 bases are a match to TRBD1. The CDR3 loop spans 14 amino acids. Germline V gene lookup returns CDR1 SGDLS and CDR2 YYNGEE. J gave up 6 bases and V 3 bases, and 1 base lay outside the gene matches. The CDR3 DNA follows: TGTGCCAGCAGCGAGGGACAGGGGGCCGGGGAGCTGTTTTTT. It codes for CASSEGQGAGELFF.